The 2 T cell receptor beta chains below come from one sample, sequenced in a study of tumor-infiltrating lymphocytes in localized non-small cell lung cancer (dated by TCRdb to about 2021). The library was produced with the immunoSEQ multiplex PCR assay. TCRdb limited this immuneACCESS table to in-frame rearrangements with V and J called. A share of clones is missing; checked studies link under half to unresolved V genes, and the rest is unexplained. The sample includes tens of thousands of clones, with 50% to 70% observed a single time. The biggest ten clones account for roughly 5% of the sample. The sequencing sample was made of lung tumor tissue. The source of these receptors is a human donor with non-small cell lung cancer.

The sample holds a few counts of this clone. This chain links TRBV2 with TRBJ1-5, with D perhaps TRBD1 (5 bases). Trimming removed 6 bases at V and 3 bases at J, with 12 bases between. CDR3 size: 14 residues. CDR1 and CDR2 from the germline V gene are SNHLY and FYNNEI. CDR3 residues: CASRRDRNNQPQHF. The DNA of the CDR3 is TGTGCCAGCAGGAGAGACAGAAACAATCAGCCCCAGCATTTT.

The V and J genes are TRBV5-1 and TRBJ2-3, with 8 nucleotides matching TRBD2. Germline CDR1 and CDR2: SGHRS and YFSETQ. The CDR3 extends over 17 amino acids. The junction had 9 bases not matched to a gene; V was cut back by 0 bases and J by 3 bases. The CDR3 is CASSLGAGSGRTDTQYF. CDR3 bases: TGCGCCAGCAGCTTGGGCGCGGGGAGCGGGAGAACAGATACGCAGTATTTT.